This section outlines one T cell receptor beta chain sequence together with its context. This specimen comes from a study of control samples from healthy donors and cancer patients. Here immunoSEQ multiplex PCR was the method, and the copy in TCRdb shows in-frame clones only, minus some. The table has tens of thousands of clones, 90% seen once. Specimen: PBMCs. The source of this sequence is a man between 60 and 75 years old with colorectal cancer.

The CDR3 bases are TGTGCCAGCAGCACTGGGGCTAGCTCCTACAATGAGCAGTTCTTC. Amino acids: CASSTGASSYNEQFF. The gene calls are TRBV7-2 and TRBJ2-1, with a tentative D call TRBD1 (5 bases). Trimming stripped 5 bases from V and 0 bases from J, with 11 bases between. The CDR3 is 15 amino acids. The germline V gene encodes CDR1 SGHTA and CDR2 FQGNSA.